Each of the 17 T cell receptor beta chains below was sequenced from the same sample in a study of T cell repertoires in cytomegalovirus infection. TCRdb recomputed calls from the reads with MiXCR, one row per CDR3 protein. In the table there are some 920,000 distinct CDR3 sequences, 31% of which are singletons. Their antigen targets remain unknown. The sequenced sample was cultured CD8+ T cells from PBMCs, obtained from culture after CMV antigen stimulation. These TCRs come from a human donor in good health (CMV status not recorded). Some clones in this sample may be carry-over from other donors' samples.

This chain links TRBV5-1 with TRBJ2-3; D is perhaps TRBD1 or TRBD2 (5 bases each). The germline V gene encodes CDR1 SGHRS and CDR2 YFSETQ. Trimming pared 4 bases from V and 0 bases from J, leaving 12 bases between. The CDR3 is 15 amino acids. CDR3: CASSPTGTSTDTQYF. DNA of the CDR3: TGCGCCAGCAGCCCAACCGGGACCAGCACAGATACGCAGTATTTT.

This clonotype came up many times. One end of the junction is discordant with germline, which a read error may explain. The chain couples TRBV7-8 to TRBJ2-1; the D gene is possibly TRBD1 (6 bases). Germline CDR1 SGHVS, CDR2 FQNEAQ. The CDR3 sequence is 13 residues long. CDR3 coding DNA: TGTGCCAGCACCTTATACAGGGCAAATGAGCAGTTCTTC. As protein: CASTLYRANEQFF. Filled out from reference TRBV7-8 and TRBJ2-1, the complete variable domain reads GAGVSQSPRYKVAKRGQDVALRCDPISGHVSLFWYQQALGQGPEFLTYFQNEAQLDKSGLPSDRFFAERPEGSVSTLKIQRTQQEDSAVYLCASTLYRANEQFFGPGTRLTVL.

In its sample, this clonotype was seen a few times. V usage is TRBV7-9 and J usage is TRBJ1-4; unclear D gene. With 5 bases removed from V and 7 bases from J, the gap between germline ends came to 14 bases. Germline values: CDR1 SEHNR, CDR2 FQNEAQ (reference sequence). This CDR3 has 14 residues. Here the CDR3 DNA reads TGTGCCAGCAGCCTGTCCTTAGGCGGTGAAAAACTGTTTTTT. Its translation: CASSLSLGGEKLFF.

This clonotype was observed many times. The rearrangement uses TRBV7-2 and TRBJ2-2, with D hard to call. Trimming shortened V by 3 bases and J by 0 bases, and 8 bases separated the two germline ends. Germline V gene sequence: CDR1 SGHTA, CDR2 FQGNSA. The CDR3 extends over 15 amino acids. CDR3 loop: CASSFYSSNTGELFF. The CDR3 nucleotides are TGTGCCAGCAGCTTTTACTCTTCGAACACCGGGGAGCTGTTTTTT. Together with reference TRBV7-2 and TRBJ2-2, the CDR3 gives the full variable domain: GAGVSQSPSNKVTEKGKDVELRCDPISGHTALYWYRQSLGQGLEFLIYFQGNSAPDKSGLPSDRFSAERTGGSVSTLTIQRTQQEDSAVYLCASSFYSSNTGELFFGEGSRLTVL.

The table lists this clonotype with a few counts. The V gene is TRBV18, the J gene TRBJ2-2; tentatively, D is TRBD1 (5 bases). This CDR3 is built from 17 residues. The V end lost 0 bases, the J end lost 1 base, and 12 bases lay between the germline ends. The V gene's germline CDR1 is KGHSH and CDR2 LQKENI. In nucleotides, the CDR3 is TGTGCCAGCTCACCACCTTTCCTGACAGTGAACACCGGGGAGCTGTTTTTT. Its protein product is CASSPPFLTVNTGELFF.

This chain connects TRBV6-5 to TRBJ2-3; D gene ambiguous. V gave up 2 bases and J gave up 5 bases, with 8 bases separating them. Looked up from germline, CDR1 is MNHEY and CDR2 is SVGAGI. The CDR3 runs 13 residues. This CDR3 reads CASSYGIGDTQYF. The DNA of the CDR3 is TGTGCCAGCAGTTACGGGATCGGAGATACGCAGTATTTT.

CDR3 sequence: CASSQDPDRGPGAGYTF. CDR3 in DNA: TGCGCCAGCAGCCAAGACCCGGACAGGGGGCCGGGGGCTGGCTACACCTTC. The V gene is TRBV4-1, the J gene TRBJ1-2; 11 bases agree with TRBD1. The V and J ends lost 0 bases and 7 bases, in that order; junction bases with no gene match: 10. Germline CDR1 MGHRA, CDR2 YSYEKL. The CDR3 is 17 residues long.

In DNA form, the CDR3 reads TGTGCCAGCAGCCCCCCAGGCTATACCAACACCGGGGAGCTGTTTTTT. Amino acid sequence: CASSPPGYTNTGELFF. The chain has TRBV7-8 and TRBJ2-2; D gene unclear. Germline V lookup: CDR1 SGHVS, CDR2 FQNEAQ. The CDR3 has 16 amino acids. V gave up 5 bases and J gave up 2 bases, with 15 bases separating them.

This clonotype came up many times. The genes are TRBV18 and TRBJ2-7; no clear D. Germline CDR1 KGHSH, CDR2 LQKENI. V was pared by 3 bases and J by 3 bases, with 15 bases between. The CDR3 loop spans 15 amino acids. In nucleotides, the CDR3 is TGTGCCAGCTCACCGATCAACGGCTTACTCTACGAGCAGTACGTC. Protein sequence: CASSPINGLLYEQYV.

The rearrangement uses TRBV6-1 and TRBJ2-6, with 8 bases fitting TRBD1. Germline CDR1 is MNHNS and CDR2 is SASEGT. CDR3 length: 18 amino acids. The V segment lost 5 bases and the J segment 3 bases; nucleotides outside the gene matches: 12. The CDR3 DNA follows: TGTGCCAGCAGTTACGTCCGGACAGGGCAGGGTGGGGCCAACGTCCTGACTTTC. Amino acids: CASSYVRTGQGGANVLTF.

DNA of the CDR3: TGTGCCAGCAGCTTAGCTAAGGAGGGCTCTGGAAACACCATATATTTT. Its protein is CASSLAKEGSGNTIYF. The chain couples TRBV7-9 to TRBJ1-3; D is unresolved. V gave up 0 bases and J gave up 0 bases, with 9 bases separating them. Germline CDR1 reads SEHNR; CDR2 reads FQNEAQ (reference sequence). The CDR3 is 16 amino acids. The variable domain in full, with the rest retrieved from reference TRBV7-9 and TRBJ1-3, is DTGVSQNPRHKITKRGQNVTFRCDPISEHNRLYWYRQTLGQGPEFLTYFQNEAQLEKSRLLSDRFSAERPKGSFSTLEIQRTEQGDSAMYLCASSLAKEGSGNTIYFGEGSWLTVV.

The chain combines TRBV6-1 with TRBJ1-1, with D possibly TRBD1 on 6 matching bases. This CDR3 spans 15 amino acids. V gave up 2 bases and J gave up 6 bases, with 16 bases separating them. Germline loops: CDR1 MNHNS, CDR2 SASEGT. CDR3 sequence reads: CASSEFGGPLAEAFF. CDR3 coding DNA: TGTGCCAGCAGTGAATTCGGGGGGCCCTTGGCTGAAGCTTTCTTT.

This clonotype came up many times. This chain uses TRBV12-3 or TRBV12-4 with TRBJ1-1; D might be TRBD1 (5 bases). The length of the CDR3 is 15 residues. Trimming took off 8 bases at V and 1 base at J, with 17 bases between the two ends. CDR3 DNA: TGTGCCAGCTCCCCCGGGGGGGGGTGGAACACTGAAGCTTTCTTT. Translation gives CASSPGGGWNTEAFF.

This clonotype was seen ten or more times. The chain links TRBV7-9 to TRBJ2-5; no reliable D call. CDR3 size: 15 residues. Trimming removed 4 bases from V and 1 base from J, with 13 bases in between. CDR1 and CDR2 from the germline V gene are SEHNR and FQNEAQ (reference sequence). The CDR3 sequence is CASSSSVSFQETQYF. In DNA, the CDR3 is TGTGCCAGCAGCTCCAGCGTATCTTTCCAAGAGACCCAGTACTTC.

Details on this clonotype: One junction end disagrees with the germline gene, perhaps due to a read error. The CDR3 nucleotides are TGTGCCACCAGTGATGGGGACAGGGACCGAGACACTGAATCTTTCTTT. Amino acid sequence: CATSDGDRDRDTESFF. The chain combines TRBV24-1 with TRBJ1-1; 9 bases agree with TRBD1. The CDR3 is 16 residues long. The germline gives CDR1 KGHDR, CDR2 SFDVKD.

In its sample, this clonotype was seen many times. The chain couples TRBV7-8 to TRBJ1-1, with D uncertain. The V end was cut by 2 bases, the J end by 0 bases, with 10 bases between. This CDR3 contains 15 residues. The germline CDR1 and CDR2 sequences are SGHVS and FQNEAQ. The CDR3 is CASSLNPEMNTEAFF. CDR3 coding DNA: TGTGCCAGCAGCTTAAATCCAGAAATGAACACTGAAGCTTTCTTT.

A few counts support this clonotype. The chain's CDR3 is CASIVSGATDTQYF. The CDR3 DNA reads as TGTGCCAGCATTGTTTCAGGGGCCACAGATACGCAGTATTTT. This rearrangement joins TRBV25-1 to TRBJ2-3, with D possibly TRBD1 on 6 matching bases. This CDR3 region has 14 residues. Germline CDR1 reads MGHDK; CDR2 reads SYGVNS. V shed 7 bases and J shed 2 bases, with 13 bases lying between them.